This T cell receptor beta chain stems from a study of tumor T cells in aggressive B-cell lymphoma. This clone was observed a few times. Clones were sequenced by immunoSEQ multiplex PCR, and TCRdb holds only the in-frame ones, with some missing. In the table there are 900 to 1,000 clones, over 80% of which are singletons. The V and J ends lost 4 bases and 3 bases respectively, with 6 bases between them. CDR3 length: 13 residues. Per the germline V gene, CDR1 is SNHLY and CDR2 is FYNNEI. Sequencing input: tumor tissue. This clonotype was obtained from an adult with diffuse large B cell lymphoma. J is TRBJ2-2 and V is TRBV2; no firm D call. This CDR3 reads CASSGAYTGELFF. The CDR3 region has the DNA TGTGCCAGCAGTGGAGCCTACACCGGGGAGCTGTTTTTT.